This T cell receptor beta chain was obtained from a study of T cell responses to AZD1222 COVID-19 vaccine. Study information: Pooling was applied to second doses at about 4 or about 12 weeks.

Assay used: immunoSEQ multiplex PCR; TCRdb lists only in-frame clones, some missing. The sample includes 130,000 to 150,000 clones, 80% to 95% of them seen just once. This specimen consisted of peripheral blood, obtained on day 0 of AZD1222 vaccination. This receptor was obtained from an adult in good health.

Here the CDR3 reads CASSPGLAVYNEQFF. The CDR3 bases are TGTGCCAGCAGCCCCGGACTAGCGGTCTACAATGAGCAGTTCTTC. The V and J genes are TRBV7-3 and TRBJ2-1; TRBD2 aligns across 10 bases. CDR3 size: 15 residues. CDR1 and CDR2 from the germline V gene are SGHTA and FQGTGA. Trimming took 5 bases from V and 3 from J; bases not matched to a gene: 4. Full variable domain (remainder filled in from reference TRBV7-3 and TRBJ2-1): GAGVSQTPSNKVTEKGKYVELRCDPISGHTALYWYRQSLGQGPEFLIYFQGTGAADDSGLPNDRFFAVRPEGSVSTLKIQRTERGDSAVYLCASSPGLAVYNEQFFGPGTRLTVL.